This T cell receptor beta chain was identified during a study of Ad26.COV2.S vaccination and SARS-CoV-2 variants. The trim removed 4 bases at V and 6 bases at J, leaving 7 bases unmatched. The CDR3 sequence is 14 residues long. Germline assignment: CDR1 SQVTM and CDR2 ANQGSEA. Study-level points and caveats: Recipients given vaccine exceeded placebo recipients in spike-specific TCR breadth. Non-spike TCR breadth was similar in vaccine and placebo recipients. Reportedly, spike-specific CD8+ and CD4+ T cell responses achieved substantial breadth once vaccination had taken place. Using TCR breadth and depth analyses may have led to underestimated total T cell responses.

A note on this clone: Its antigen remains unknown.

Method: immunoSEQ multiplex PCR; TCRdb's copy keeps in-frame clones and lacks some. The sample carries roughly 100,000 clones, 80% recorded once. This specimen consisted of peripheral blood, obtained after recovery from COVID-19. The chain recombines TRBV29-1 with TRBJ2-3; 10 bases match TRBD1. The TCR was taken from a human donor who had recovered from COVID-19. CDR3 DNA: TGCAGCGTTGGTGGTGACAGGGGGCGGGATACGCAGTATTTT. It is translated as CSVGGDRGRDTQYF.